A single TCR beta chain is shown here with its context. Its antigen remains unknown. Trimming took 2 bases from V and 7 from J, leaving 9 bases between them. The CDR3 extends over 12 amino acids. Germline V lookup: CDR1 MNHEY, CDR2 SVGAGI. The repertoire was sequenced with immunoSEQ multiplex PCR; TCRdb's copy has only in-frame clones and lacks some. The table shows about 31,000 clones, with 70% to 75% occurring only once. This entry comes from a study of radiotherapy plus CTLA-4 blockade in lung cancer. The overall study: Disease control was achieved by over 25% of patients, and objective responses by about 17%. Findings of the study overall: Blood TCR clones of tumor origin expanded after radiotherapy plus ipilimumab.

Chemo-refractory metastatic non-small-cell lung cancer patients were treated with focal radiation plus CTLA-4 blockade with ipilimumab. This receptor was obtained from a human donor with non-small cell lung cancer whose response to radiotherapy plus ipilimumab could not be evaluated. This sample comprised peripheral blood, obtained from a patient treated with radiotherapy plus ipilimumab. The J gene is TRBJ2-7, the V gene TRBV6-5; D is undetermined. In DNA, the CDR3 is TGTGCCAGCAGTTACGGTTTCGGTGAGCAGTACTTC. Protein sequence: CASSYGFGEQYF.